These 17 T cell receptor beta chains originate from one sample sequenced in a study of cytomegalovirus exposure and HLA in healthy donors. The PCR contained 60 Vbeta and 13 Jbeta primers. TCRdb's copy holds only in-frame clones and misses some; the assay was immunoSEQ multiplex PCR. Of about 200,000 clones in the sample, roughly four fifths were seen once. The source material was PBMCs. The source of these receptors is a woman in her forties or fifties in good health and CMV-seropositive.

The count of this clone is one. J is TRBJ2-7 and V is TRBV7-9; 12 nucleotides line up with TRBD1. V lost 3 bases, J lost 5 bases, and 11 bases stayed unmatched. Germline CDR1 SEHNR, CDR2 FQNEAQ (reference sequence). CDR3 length: 17 amino acids. This chain's CDR3 is CASSLGSLRDRGHEQYF. Written as DNA, the CDR3 is TGTGCCAGCAGCTTGGGTAGCCTCCGGGACAGGGGGCACGAGCAGTACTTC.

This clone was counted between two and nine times. The chain joins TRBV5-6 to TRBJ2-7; D gene unclear. This CDR3 has 12 residues. Germline V gene data show CDR1 as SGHDT and CDR2 as YYEEEE. The germline V and J ends were trimmed by 2 bases and 6 bases, with 9 bases remaining between them. The CDR3 DNA sequence: TGTGCCAGCAGCTTTTGGCTCGCCGAGCAGTACTTC. Translation: CASSFWLAEQYF.

The gene calls are TRBV28 and TRBJ2-1; perhaps TRBD2 as D (5 bases). Germline V gives CDR1 MDHEN, CDR2 SYDVKM. Trimming stripped 11 bases from V and 0 bases from J, with 17 bases between. The CDR3 consists of 15 residues. The CDR3 coding sequence is TGTGCCCCCGCGGGCTTTCGTAACTCCTACAATGAGCAGTTCTTC. Translated, it gives CAPAGFRNSYNEQFF.

This chain joins TRBV9 and TRBJ2-2; the D gene is possibly TRBD1 (5 bases). Germline V lookup: CDR1 SGDLS, CDR2 YYNGEE. This CDR3 region has 16 residues. V lost 3 bases and J 5 bases, leaving 17 bases between the germline ends. The CDR3 sequence: CASSEQTALGTGELFF. In DNA, the CDR3 is TGTGCCAGCAGCGAACAGACAGCGTTGGGAACCGGGGAGCTGTTTTTT.

This sequence joins TRBV19 and TRBJ2-1; TRBD2 matches at 13 bases. Germline CDR1 and CDR2: LNHDA and SQIVND (reference sequence). The CDR3 covers 15 residues. V gave up 7 bases and J gave up 7 bases; unmatched junction bases: 7. CDR3 region: CASTSQLAGGNEQFF. The CDR3 DNA is TGTGCCAGTACCTCACAACTAGCGGGGGGGAATGAGCAGTTCTTC.

This clone was counted between two and nine times. The V call is TRBV7-4, the J call TRBJ2-2; 12 bases fit TRBD1. V was pared by 1 base and J by 4 bases, with 16 bases of the junction left unmatched. CDR1 is SGHVT, CDR2 SQSDAQ, per germline. This CDR3 has 21 amino acids. The CDR3 DNA is TGTGCCAGCAGCTTAGGAGGGGACAGGGGGCTATCCTCCGATTTCACCGGGGAGCTGTTTTTT. This codes for CASSLGGDRGLSSDFTGELFF.

The chain joins TRBV15 to TRBJ2-1; D perhaps matches TRBD2 (6 bases). The CDR3 sequence is 13 residues long. V was shortened by 10 bases and J by 8 bases, with 18 bases between the two germline ends. Germline V gene lookup returns CDR1 LNHNV and CDR2 YYDKDF (reference sequence). DNA for the CDR3: TGTGCCAACCCTGTCCACAGGAGGGATGAGCAGTTCTTC. Translation gives CANPVHRRDEQFF.

This chain connects TRBV6-1 to TRBJ1-2; D unclear. CDR3 length equals 14 residues. The germline gives CDR1 MNHNS, CDR2 SASEGT. The V end lost 5 bases, the J end lost 8 bases, and 18 bases lay between the germline ends. This CDR3 reads CASSSITDLRGYTF. The CDR3 nucleotides read TGTGCCAGCAGTTCAATAACCGACTTACGGGGCTACACCTTC.

This chain joins TRBV7-9 and TRBJ1-2, with TRBD1 matching over 7 bases. J gave up 6 bases and V 5 bases, and 12 bases lay outside the gene matches. Germline V CDR1 and CDR2: SEHNR, FQNEAQ (reference sequence). This CDR3 has 15 residues. The CDR3 reads CASSLSFGQEDGYTF. CDR3 sequence (DNA): TGTGCCAGCAGCCTATCTTTTGGACAGGAAGATGGCTACACCTTC.

The count of this clone is one. The chain carries TRBV7-9 and TRBJ2-7; 8 bases match TRBD1. Germline assignment: CDR1 SEHNR and CDR2 FQNEAQ (reference sequence). With 5 bases clipped from V and 5 bases from J, the junction kept 8 bases outside the gene matches. The CDR3 loop spans 14 amino acids. CDR3 bases: TGTGCCAGCAGCCCGACGGGACAGGCGCACGAGCAGTACTTC. This codes for CASSPTGQAHEQYF.

The chain links TRBV19 to TRBJ1-2; D is unresolved. Trimming stripped 5 bases from V and 1 base from J, with 8 bases between. Germline lookup yields CDR1 LNHDA and CDR2 SQIVND (reference sequence). This CDR3 spans 13 amino acids. The CDR3 nucleotides read TGTGCCAGTAGTGTACAGATTAACTATGGCTACACCTTC. This encodes CASSVQINYGYTF.

The J gene is TRBJ2-3, the V gene TRBV19, with a possible D match to TRBD2 (6 bases). Germline loops: CDR1 LNHDA, CDR2 SQIVND (reference sequence). Trimming cost V 5 bases and J 3 bases, with 12 bases left between them. The CDR3 contains 14 residues. Here the CDR3 DNA reads TGTGCCAGTAGTCTAGCGTATCTGACAGATACGCAGTATTTT. Protein product: CASSLAYLTDTQYF.

This sequence joins TRBV7-3 and TRBJ2-3; 9 nucleotides match TRBD1. The CDR3 is 14 residues long. The V segment lost 5 bases and the J segment 3 bases; nucleotides outside the gene matches: 3. The germline V gene has CDR1 SGHTA and CDR2 FQGTGA. The CDR3 sequence is CASSKGQGTDTQYF. CDR3 in DNA: TGTGCCAGCAGCAAGGGACAGGGTACAGATACGCAGTATTTT.

This clone was recorded once. This chain uses TRBV11-3 with TRBJ2-1, with D unresolved. V was clipped by 5 bases and J by 2 bases, with 13 bases between them. Germline values: CDR1 SGHNT, CDR2 YENEEA. The CDR3 is 15 residues long. The CDR3 sequence: CASSPRSVTYNEQFF. CDR3 nucleotide sequence: TGTGCCAGCAGCCCCCGAAGCGTTACCTACAATGAGCAGTTCTTC.

This clone occurred once. This chain links TRBV14 with TRBJ1-2, with TRBD1 identical over 7 bases. This CDR3 is 15 amino acids long. V shed 0 bases, J shed 7 bases, and the junction held 8 bases outside the gene matches. CDR1 is SGHDN, CDR2 FVKESK, per germline. The CDR3, as DNA: TGTGCCAGCAGCCAAGAAACGGCAGGGGGTTTTGGCTACACCTTC. It encodes CASSQETAGGFGYTF.

The chain couples TRBV5-1 to TRBJ2-5; 7 positions agree with TRBD1. This CDR3 has 15 residues. The trim removed 1 base at V and 6 bases at J, leaving 9 bases unmatched. Germline loops: CDR1 SGHRS, CDR2 YFSETQ. CDR3 coding DNA: TGCGCCAGCAGCTTGACGACAGGGACGGTAAAGACCCAGTACTTC. Its translation: CASSLTTGTVKTQYF.

The CDR3 is CASSITGDNEQFF. In DNA, the CDR3 is TGTGCCAGCAGCATAACAGGGGACAATGAGCAGTTCTTC. The chain couples TRBV2 to TRBJ2-1, with 7 bases matching TRBD1. This CDR3 has 13 residues. From germline, CDR1 is SNHLY and CDR2 FYNNEI. Germline trimming cut 6 bases from V and 5 bases from J; bases unmatched to any gene: 4.